This passage covers 28 T cell receptor beta chains from one sample sequenced in a study of blood T cell repertoires in COVID-19. Profiled with immunoSEQ multiplex PCR; TCRdb holds only in-frame clones, not every one. The top ten hold 3.5% to 5% of the sample, which has 250,000 or so clones, roughly nine tenths seen once. Sequenced input: peripheral blood. These receptors were taken from a woman aged 40 to 50 who had recovered from COVID-19.

The CDR3 region is CASSLVGVSGGSFYNEQFF. The CDR3 DNA follows: TGTGCCAGCAGCTTAGTCGGTGTTAGCGGAGGAAGCTTCTACAATGAGCAGTTCTTC. The chain combines TRBV11-2 with TRBJ2-1, with TRBD2 as a possible D gene (6 bases). Deletions cut 1 base from V and 3 bases from J, with 22 bases between. CDR3 length equals 19 residues. Germline lookup yields CDR1 SGHAT and CDR2 FQNNGV.

The chain carries TRBV6-2 or TRBV6-3 and TRBJ2-3, with TRBD2 as a possible D gene (5 bases). The V gene lost 6 bases and the J gene lost 1 base, with 11 bases spanning the gap. Germline values: CDR1 MNHEY, CDR2 SVGEGT. The length of the CDR3 is 14 residues. In DNA, the CDR3 is TGTGCCAGCAGCCCCGACGGGGGCACAGATACGCAGTATTTT. It translates to CASSPDGGTDTQYF.

In this sample, this clone turned up a few times. The chain carries TRBV7-9 and TRBJ2-1, with 9 bases matching TRBD1. Germline CDR1 reads SEHNR; CDR2 reads FQNEAQ (reference sequence). This CDR3 comprises 18 residues. V gave up 3 bases and J gave up 8 bases; unmatched junction bases: 17. The CDR3 is CASSFPLGTGRLEDEQFF. For the CDR3, the DNA is TGTGCCAGCAGCTTTCCTCTCGGGACAGGGAGGTTGGAGGATGAGCAGTTCTTC.

V gene TRBV10-3 combines with J gene TRBJ2-5, with D perhaps TRBD2 (5 bases). CDR1 is ENHRY and CDR2 is SYGVKD in the germline V gene. The V and J ends lost 4 bases and 1 base respectively, with 10 bases between them. CDR3 length: 14 amino acids. The CDR3, as DNA: TGTGCCATCAGTGGCACTAGGACCCAAGAGACCCAGTACTTC. As protein: CAISGTRTQETQYF.

The V call is TRBV5-1, the J call TRBJ1-2; 9 nucleotides align to TRBD1. Trimming at V came to 5 bases and at J to 7 bases, leaving 15 bases not matched to a gene. The CDR3 has 16 amino acids. The germline CDR1 and CDR2 sequences are SGHRS and YFSETQ. The CDR3 nucleotides read TGCGCCAGCAGTCGAGGCCGGGACAGGGTCAGTTTTGGCTACACCTTC. Protein: CASSRGRDRVSFGYTF.

The table lists this clone with a few counts. The genes are TRBV5-1 and TRBJ1-5, with 9 bases fitting TRBD1. In germline, CDR1 is SGHRS, CDR2 YFSETQ. The CDR3 loop spans 15 amino acids. The V segment lost 2 bases and the J segment 5 bases; nucleotides outside the gene matches: 5. CDR3 bases: TGCGCCAGCAGCTTTGGGGACAGGGAAGATCAGCCCCAGCATTTT. Amino acid sequence: CASSFGDREDQPQHF.

This rearrangement joins TRBV30 to TRBJ2-3; D may be TRBD1 (6 bases). This CDR3 comprises 14 residues. V dropped 5 bases and J dropped 0 bases, with 12 bases sitting between them. Germline-derived CDR1 and CDR2 are GTSNPN and SVGIG (reference sequence). The CDR3 sequence is CAWGTYSSTDTQYF. CDR3 nucleotides: TGTGCCTGGGGGACATACTCTAGCACAGATACGCAGTATTTT.

CDR3 DNA: TGTGCCAGCACATTAGGACAGGGGACCTACGAGCAGTACTTC. Protein product: CASTLGQGTYEQYF. The gene calls are TRBV2 and TRBJ2-7; the match to TRBD1 covers 9 bases. V dropped 7 bases and J dropped 2; count of bases not matched to a gene: 6. The germline V gene encodes CDR1 SNHLY and CDR2 FYNNEI. There are 14 residues in the CDR3.

The V and J genes are TRBV21-1 and TRBJ1-1. TRBV21-1 is listed as a pseudogene. This CDR3 has 12 residues. CDR3 sequence: CASSKAGSGAFF. CDR3 DNA sequence: TGTGCCAGCAGCAAAGCTGGTAGTGGAGCTTTCTTT.

The rearrangement uses TRBV10-3 and TRBJ2-3; 9 bases fit TRBD1. This CDR3 is 15 amino acids long. Germline loops: CDR1 ENHRY, CDR2 SYGVKD. V was clipped by 8 bases and J by 4 bases; unmatched bases: 10. CDR3 residues: CAIDPGQGAADTQYF. CDR3 bases: TGTGCCATCGACCCGGGACAGGGTGCGGCAGATACGCAGTATTTT.

This clone was recorded only once. V and J are TRBV3-1 (or the pseudogene TRBV3-2) and TRBJ1-1; 12 positions match TRBD1. Germline CDR1 reads LGHDT; CDR2 reads YNNKEL (reference sequence). Trimming took 2 bases from V and 4 from J; bases not matched to a gene: 20. The CDR3 is 21 residues long. The CDR3 coding sequence is TGTGCCAGCAGCCAAAAACCTAGGGTATCGGGACAGGGGGCCTTGAGCACTGAAGCTTTCTTT. Translating it yields CASSQKPRVSGQGALSTEAFF.

This clone was recorded only once. The rearrangement links TRBV29-1 to TRBJ2-3; D gene ambiguous. V was cut by 6 bases and J by 8 bases, with 12 bases left in between. Germline V gene data show CDR1 as SQVTM and CDR2 as ANQGSEA. The CDR3 has 11 amino acids. DNA of the CDR3: TGCAGCGTCCACAACTCGGGTACGCAGTATTTT. Residues: CSVHNSGTQYF.

This sequence joins TRBV10-3 and TRBJ2-5, with 7 bases identical to TRBD2. The trim removed 10 bases at V and 10 bases at J, leaving 9 bases unmatched. The CDR3 has 11 amino acids. Looked up from germline, CDR1 is ENHRY and CDR2 is SYGVKD. The CDR3 reads CATAGVRDQYF. For the CDR3, the DNA is TGTGCCACTGCGGGGGTTAGGGACCAGTACTTC.

The chain links TRBV6-1 to TRBJ1-2, with 7 bases matching TRBD1. Losses at the gene ends were 3 bases for V and 7 bases for J; bases not matched to a gene: 8. Germline CDR1 MNHNS, CDR2 SASEGT. The CDR3 spans 14 residues. Here the CDR3 DNA reads TGTGCCAGCAGTGATCGACAGGGACGGGGTGGCTACACCTTC. Amino acid sequence: CASSDRQGRGGYTF.

This clone appeared once. The chain uses TRBV5-1 and TRBJ1-1; 7 bases align to TRBD1. Germline lookup yields CDR1 SGHRS and CDR2 YFSETQ. The CDR3 extends over 14 amino acids. Germline trimming cut 0 bases from V and 4 bases from J; bases unmatched to any gene: 3. The CDR3 bases are TGCGCCAGCAGCTTGGCCCAGGGGGGCACTGAAGCTTTCTTT. Residues: CASSLAQGGTEAFF.

The rearrangement links TRBV5-1 to TRBJ1-2; tentatively, D is TRBD1 (5 bases). This CDR3 contains 17 residues. Germline V gene data show CDR1 as SGHRS and CDR2 as YFSETQ. The V and J ends lost 1 base and 2 bases respectively, with 18 bases between them. The CDR3 sequence is CASSLTGTRAANYGYTF. The CDR3, as DNA: TGCGCCAGCAGCTTGACGGGCACCAGGGCGGCCAACTATGGCTACACCTTC.

The V call is TRBV6-5, the J call TRBJ1-5; no clear D gene. This CDR3 has 10 residues. V lost 8 bases, J lost 9 bases, and 8 bases lay in between. The germline V gene encodes CDR1 MNHEY and CDR2 SVGAGI. Here the CDR3 DNA reads TGTGCCAGCGGAGCCGGGCCCCAGCATTTT. Translating gives CASGAGPQHF.

The gene calls are TRBV3-1 (or the pseudogene TRBV3-2) and TRBJ2-6; possible D gene TRBD1, 6 bases. Germline CDR1 and CDR2: LGHDT and YNNKEL (reference sequence). The CDR3 spans 17 residues. V was pared by 2 bases and J by 0 bases, with 11 bases between. The DNA of the CDR3 is TGTGCCAGCAGCCAATTCACAGGGAACTCTGGGGCCAACGTCCTGACTTTC. Encoded protein: CASSQFTGNSGANVLTF.

The chain is built from TRBV2 and TRBJ1-5, with a tentative D call TRBD1 (5 bases). CDR1 and CDR2 (germline): SNHLY, FYNNEI. The V gene lost 6 bases and the J gene lost 0 bases, with 9 bases spanning the gap. The CDR3 sequence is 14 residues long. CDR3 residues: CASRTEYSNQPQHF. The DNA of the CDR3 is TGTGCCAGCAGGACAGAATATAGCAATCAGCCCCAGCATTTT.

This rearrangement joins TRBV7-2 to TRBJ1-4; 7 nucleotides align to TRBD1. The CDR3 length is 13 residues. V shed 6 bases, J shed 7 bases, and the junction held 5 bases outside the gene matches. Per the germline V gene, CDR1 is SGHTA and CDR2 is FQGNSA. The CDR3 spells CASRTGYGEKLFF. CDR3 bases: TGTGCCAGCAGGACAGGGTATGGTGAAAAACTGTTTTTT.

DNA for the CDR3: TGTGCCAGCTCACCGGGGCCTGCGGGAGGAGAGGCAGATACGCAGTATTTT. It yields the protein CASSPGPAGGEADTQYF. The J gene is TRBJ2-3, the V gene TRBV18, with 8 bases fitting TRBD2. The CDR3 covers 17 residues. Germline CDR1 is KGHSH and CDR2 is LQKENI. J lost 4 bases, V lost 3 bases, and 12 bases had no gene match. The whole variable domain, filled in from reference TRBV18 and TRBJ2-3, reads NAGVMQNPRHLVRRRGQEARLRCSPMKGHSHVYWYRQLPEEGLKFMVYLQKENIIDESGMPKERFSAEFPKEGPSILRIQQVVRGDSAAYFCASSPGPAGGEADTQYFGPGTRLTVL.

V and J are TRBV7-2 and TRBJ1-6, with 7 bases that match TRBD1. The CDR3 covers 13 residues. The junction had 2 bases not matched to a gene; V was cut back by 2 bases and J by 10 bases. The germline gives CDR1 SGHTA, CDR2 FQGNSA. For the CDR3, the DNA is TGTGCCAGCAGCTTACAGGGGGGATCACCCCTCCACTTT. Translating it yields CASSLQGGSPLHF.

The chain has TRBV5-4 and TRBJ2-5; weak D call: TRBD2 (7 bases). Trimming stripped 0 bases from V and 5 bases from J, with 20 bases between. Germline V lookup: CDR1 SGHNT, CDR2 YYREEE (reference sequence). The CDR3 spans 17 residues. CDR3 DNA sequence: TGTGCCAGCAGCTTGGCGTTACACGTGGGGGGGCGCGAGACCCAGTACTTC. This encodes CASSLALHVGGRETQYF.

This chain connects TRBV14 to TRBJ2-6, with TRBD1 identical over 8 bases. Germline V gene sequence: CDR1 SGHDN, CDR2 FVKESK. J was trimmed by 0 bases and V by 2 bases; bases with no gene match: 15. The CDR3 spans 21 residues. CDR3 sequence (DNA): TGTGCCAGCAGCCAAATACGATTGCTTGGACAGGGATTCTCTGGGGCCAACGTCCTGACTTTC. This sequence encodes CASSQIRLLGQGFSGANVLTF.

In regard to this clone: Different DNA sequences within this sample yield the same CDR3. The rearrangement joins TRBV5-6 to TRBJ2-2, with no clear D. This CDR3 has 11 residues. V was shortened by 1 base and J by 8 bases, with 3 bases between the two germline ends. Germline values: CDR1 SGHDT, CDR2 YYEEEE. CDR3 bases: TGTGCCAGCAGCTTGCGTGGGGAGCTGTTTTTT. Its translation is CASSLRGELFF.

The chain combines TRBV9 with TRBJ1-3; D may be TRBD1 (5 bases). The CDR3 consists of 15 residues. Germline CDR1 is SGDLS and CDR2 is YYNGEE. V lost 4 bases, J lost 0 bases, and 11 bases lay in between. CDR3 residues: CASSPTASSGNTIYF. CDR3 DNA: TGTGCCAGCAGCCCGACAGCAAGCTCTGGAAACACCATATATTTT.

The chain combines TRBV7-3 with TRBJ2-1; no firm D call. Germline V gene sequence: CDR1 SGHTA, CDR2 FQGTGA. This CDR3 contains 13 residues. Trimming took off 2 bases at V and 9 bases at J, with 11 bases between the two ends. The CDR3: CASSLSIRSEQFF. CDR3 nucleotides: TGTGCCAGCAGCTTATCGATAAGGAGTGAGCAGTTCTTC.

The chain recombines TRBV19 with TRBJ1-2, with 8 positions matching TRBD1. The CDR3 totals 17 residues. The germline gives CDR1 LNHDA, CDR2 SQIVND (reference sequence). V shed 9 bases and J 2 bases; nucleotides not matched to a gene: 17. The CDR3 DNA is TGTGCCAGGAACCTAAGGACAGGGTATCGTAGAAACTATGGCTACACCTTC. This gives the protein CARNLRTGYRRNYGYTF. The full variable domain, completed using reference TRBV19 and TRBJ1-2, is DGGITQSPKYLFRKEGQNVTLSCEQNLNHDAMYWYRQDPGQGLRLIYYSQIVNDFQKGDIAEGYSVSREKKESFPLTVTSAQKNPTAFYLCARNLRTGYRRNYGYTFGSGTRLTVV.